This section outlines one TCR beta chain sequence together with its context. This could be a read error, since a much larger clone is one nucleotide away. Sample-barcoded 5' priming and a J-beta primer mix drove a second PCR of roughly 7 to 11 cycles. A single record per CDR3 protein comes from TCRdb applying MiXCR to the 5' RACE reads. The data hold 580,000 or so distinct CDR3 sequences, with around half observed a single time. The CDR3 spans 13 residues. Germline CDR1 and CDR2: MNHEY and SMNVEV (reference sequence). V was clipped by 3 bases and J by 6 bases, with 11 bases between them. This specimen belongs to a study of blood T cells in healthy people across ages.

The chain recombines TRBV27 with TRBJ1-2; D is uncertain. The source of this sequence is an elderly man in good health. The sequencing sample was made of blood. The DNA of the CDR3 is TGTGCCAGCAGTTTCGAGGAGAGCGATGGCTACACCTTC. As protein: CASSFEESDGYTF.